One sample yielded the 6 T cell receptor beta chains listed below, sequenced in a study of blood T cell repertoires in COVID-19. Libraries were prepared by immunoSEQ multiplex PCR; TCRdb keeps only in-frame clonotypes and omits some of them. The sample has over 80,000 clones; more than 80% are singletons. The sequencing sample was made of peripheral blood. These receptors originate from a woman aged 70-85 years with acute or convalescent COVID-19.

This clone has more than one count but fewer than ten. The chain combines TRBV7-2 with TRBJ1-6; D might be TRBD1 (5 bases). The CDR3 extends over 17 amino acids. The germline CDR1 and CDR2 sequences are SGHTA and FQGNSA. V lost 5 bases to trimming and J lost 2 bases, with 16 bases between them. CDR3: CASSPQARQPYNSPLHF. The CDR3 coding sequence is TGTGCCAGCAGCCCCCAAGCTCGACAGCCCTATAATTCACCCCTCCACTTT.

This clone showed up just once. The CDR3, as DNA: TGTGCCAGCAGTTTAGTTGCCGGCTATGGCTACACCTTC. Translated: CASSLVAGYGYTF. J is TRBJ1-2 and V is TRBV27; the D is unclear. Per germline, CDR1 MNHEY and CDR2 SMNVEV (reference sequence). The CDR3 length is 13 residues. Trimming took 2 bases from V and 4 from J, leaving 8 bases between them.

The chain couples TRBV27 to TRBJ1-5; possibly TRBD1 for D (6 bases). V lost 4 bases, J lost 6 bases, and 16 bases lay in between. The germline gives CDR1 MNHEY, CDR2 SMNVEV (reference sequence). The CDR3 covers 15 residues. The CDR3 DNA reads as TGTGCCAGCAGTTCCGTGCAGGGGCTCGGTCAGCCCCAGCATTTT. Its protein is CASSSVQGLGQPQHF.

CDR3 protein: CASSLTSGLGEETQYF. The CDR3 DNA reads TGCGCCAGCAGCTTAACTAGCGGCTTAGGGGAGGAGACCCAGTACTTC. J is TRBJ2-5 and V is TRBV5-1, with 8 bases aligning to TRBD2. Germline V gene sequence: CDR1 SGHRS, CDR2 YFSETQ. V trimming: 2 bases; J trimming: 5 bases; junction bases outside the gene matches: 11. The CDR3 runs 16 residues.

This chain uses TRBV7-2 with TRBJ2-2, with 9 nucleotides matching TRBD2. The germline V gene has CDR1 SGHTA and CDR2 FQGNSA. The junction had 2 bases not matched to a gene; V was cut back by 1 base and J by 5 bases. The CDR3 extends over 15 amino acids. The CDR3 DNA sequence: TGTGCCAGCAGCTTAGGGCTAGCGGGAACCGGGGAGCTGTTTTTT. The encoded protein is CASSLGLAGTGELFF.

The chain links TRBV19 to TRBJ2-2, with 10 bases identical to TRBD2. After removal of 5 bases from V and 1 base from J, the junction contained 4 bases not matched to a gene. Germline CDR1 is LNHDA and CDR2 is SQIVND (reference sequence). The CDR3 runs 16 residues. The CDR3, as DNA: TGTGCCAGTAGTCCGCGGACTAGCGGGAACACCGGGGAGCTGTTTTTT. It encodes CASSPRTSGNTGELFF.